Following are 13 T cell receptor beta chains from one sample sequenced in a study of T cells in Graves' hyperthyroidism and ophthalmopathy. Amplified regions were TCR beta CDR3 sequences from RNA transcripts. Using the HTBI primer set, a first-round RT-PCR was run on the TCR CDR3. In TCRdb, the multiplex PCR reads were re-called with MiXCR into one record per CDR3 protein. The sample lists around 300,000 distinct CDR3 sequences; 13% were seen once. Sequenced input: blood. Receptor source: a woman aged 25-40 years with Graves' hyperthyroidism that later progressed to Graves' ophthalmopathy.

Ten or more counts support this clonotype. The chain combines TRBV6-1 with TRBJ1-1; no clear D. Germline V lookup: CDR1 MNHNS, CDR2 SASEGT. This CDR3 spans 12 amino acids. The V end was cut by 7 bases, the J end by 4 bases, with 10 bases between. In DNA, the CDR3 is TGTGCCAGCACCCACGCGGGCACTGAAGCTTTCTTT. As protein: CASTHAGTEAFF.

This clonotype has a handful of counts. The CDR3 protein is CSARPGAGEETQYF. As DNA, the CDR3 is TGCAGTGCTAGACCAGGAGCGGGAGAGGAGACCCAGTACTTC. This rearrangement joins TRBV20-1 to TRBJ2-5, with 8 bases lining up with TRBD2. Germline trimming cut 2 bases from V and 5 bases from J; bases unmatched to any gene: 7. There are 14 residues in the CDR3. CDR1 DFQATT and CDR2 SNEGSKA come from the germline V gene (reference sequence).

This clonotype has at least ten counts. V is TRBV11-2 and J is TRBJ1-6, with D tentatively TRBD1 (5 bases). V lost 1 base to trimming and J lost 7 bases, with 11 bases between them. Germline CDR1 reads SGHAT; CDR2 reads FQNNGV. The CDR3 sequence is 15 residues long. The CDR3 nucleotides are TGTGCCAGCAGCTTAGGAGTGGGGGAAAATTCACCCCTCCACTTT. It encodes CASSLGVGENSPLHF.

With respect to this clonotype: This may be a read error, as it is one base from a much larger clone. The chain employs TRBV7-2 and TRBJ2-2; TRBD2 aligns across 7 bases. The CDR3 runs 14 residues. The germline V gene encodes CDR1 SGHTA and CDR2 FQGNSA. CDR3 DNA: TGTGTCAGCAGAACTAGCGCGGACACCGGGGAGCTGTTTTTT. Translation: CVSRTSADTGELFF.

At least ten counts were recorded for this clonotype. V is TRBV7-2 and J is TRBJ1-1, with a weak D call TRBD1 (5 bases). The CDR3 is 14 residues long. The V gene's germline CDR1 is SGHTA and CDR2 FQGNSA. Deletions cut 1 base from V and 1 base from J, with 7 bases between. CDR3 sequence (DNA): TGTGCCAGCAGCTTAGGGACACAGAACACTGAAGCTTTCTTT. Amino acid sequence: CASSLGTQNTEAFF.

This clonotype was detected a few times. The chain carries TRBV11-2 and TRBJ2-5; possible D gene TRBD2, 6 bases. The CDR3 is 16 amino acids. Between the trimmed V and J ends, which lost 1 base and 2 bases, there was a span of 14 bases. The V gene's germline CDR1 is SGHAT and CDR2 FQNNGV. The CDR3 DNA follows: TGTGCCAGCAGCTTAGGTCGACTGGCGGGACAAGAGACCCAGTACTTC. Translation: CASSLGRLAGQETQYF. Looking up the rest from reference TRBV11-2 and TRBJ2-5 gives the full variable domain: EAGVAQSPRYKIIEKRQSVAFWCNPISGHATLYWYQQILGQGPKLLIQFQNNGVVDDSQLPKDRFSAERLKGVDSTLKIQPAKLEDSAVYLCASSLGRLAGQETQYFGPGTRLLVL.

This clonotype was detected ten times or more. The chain recombines TRBV6-1 with TRBJ1-4; 8 positions agree with TRBD1. The J segment lost 6 bases and the V segment lost 4 bases, leaving 7 bases of the junction unmatched. This CDR3 is 15 amino acids long. CDR1 is MNHNS and CDR2 is SASEGT in the germline V gene. The DNA of the CDR3 is TGTGCCAGCAGTGGGTCCGGGACAGGATATGAAAAACTGTTTTTT. Translation gives CASSGSGTGYEKLFF.

In its sample, this clonotype was seen many times. At one end, the junction sequence differs from germline, possibly due to a read error. This chain joins TRBV20-1 and TRBJ1-2; D perhaps matches TRBD1 (5 bases). Germline V CDR1 and CDR2: DFQATT, SNEGSKA (reference sequence). CDR3 length equals 14 residues. The CDR3 loop is CSAGEPRGNYGYTF. Here the CDR3 DNA reads TGCAGTGCTGGAGAGCCAAGGGGTAACTATGGCTACACCTTC.

This clonotype has more than one count but fewer than ten. The V and J genes are TRBV29-1 and TRBJ2-5, with 9 bases aligning to TRBD2. V lost 7 bases and J lost 5; bases outside the gene matches: 14. The germline CDR1 and CDR2 sequences are SQVTM and ANQGSEA. This CDR3 is 15 amino acids long. The chain's CDR3 is CSATTGTSIWETQYF. CDR3 bases: TGCAGCGCTACTACCGGGACTAGCATTTGGGAGACCCAGTACTTC.

This clonotype was seen repeatedly, ten times or more. The chain is built from TRBV2 and TRBJ1-5; possible D gene TRBD1, 6 bases. CDR3 size: 14 residues. CDR1 is SNHLY, CDR2 FYNNEI, per germline. Trimming stripped 5 bases from V and 0 bases from J, with 8 bases between. The CDR3, as DNA: TGTGCCAGCAGTAGGACAGCTAGCAATCAGCCCCAGCATTTT. Residues: CASSRTASNQPQHF. Variable domain in full (rest from reference TRBV2 and TRBJ1-5): EPEVTQTPSHQVTQMGQEVILRCVPISNHLYFYWYRQILGQKVEFLVSFYNNEISEKSEIFDDQFSVERPDGSNFTLKIRSTKLEDSAMYFCASSRTASNQPQHFGDGTRLSIL.

This clonotype has more than one count but fewer than ten. One junction end disagrees with the germline gene, perhaps due to a read error. The gene calls are TRBV5-4 and TRBJ1-2, with a weak D call TRBD1 (6 bases). CDR1 is SGHNT and CDR2 is YYREEE in the germline V gene (reference sequence). CDR3 length: 15 amino acids. CDR3 sequence: CASTLSRGGNYGYTF. The CDR3 bases are TGTGCCAGCACCTTGAGCAGGGGCGGTAACTATGGCTACACCTTC.

This clonotype was seen at least ten times. The chain recombines TRBV20-1 with TRBJ2-4; no clear D gene. This CDR3 has 13 residues. V was clipped by 3 bases and J by 0 bases, with 6 bases between them. Germline lookup yields CDR1 DFQATT and CDR2 SNEGSKA (reference sequence). CDR3 sequence (DNA): TGCAGTGCTAGTTCACTAGCCAAAAACATTCAGTACTTC. It specifies CSASSLAKNIQYF.

V usage is TRBV20-1 and J usage is TRBJ2-1; D unresolved. The CDR3 has 16 residues. Trimming removed 3 bases at V and 0 bases at J, with 15 bases between. Germline V gives CDR1 DFQATT, CDR2 SNEGSKA (reference sequence). DNA of the CDR3: TGCAGTGCTAGTGGCGTTGTCGATAGCTCCTACAATGAGCAGTTCTTC. Translated, it gives CSASGVVDSSYNEQFF.